This entry lists 13 T cell receptor beta chains sequenced from one sample in a study of cytomegalovirus exposure and HLA in healthy donors. PCR used 60 Vbeta primers and 13 Jbeta primers. Profiled with immunoSEQ multiplex PCR; TCRdb holds only in-frame clones, not every one. The sample includes 200,000 to 250,000 clones, 60% to 80% of them seen just once. Sample: PBMCs. Receptor source: a woman under 40 in good health and CMV-seronegative.

This chain joins TRBV30 and TRBJ2-5, with no clear D. In germline, CDR1 is GTSNPN, CDR2 SVGIG (reference sequence). Trimming left V 6 bases short and J 5 bases short, with 7 bases between. The CDR3 runs 10 residues. The CDR3 nucleotides are TGTGCCTGTAGCCAGGAGACCCAGTACTTC. Translation gives CACSQETQYF.

The chain links TRBV21-1 to TRBJ1-4; the DNA was not compared with TRBD1, the D call given in the table. TRBV21-1 is designated a pseudogene. The CDR3 totals 13 residues. CDR3 bases: TGTGCCAGCCCCGACAGGGGGTATGAAAAACTGTTTTTT. Residues: CASPDRGYEKLFF.

This rearrangement joins TRBV7-2 to TRBJ1-2; no definite D call. The CDR3 consists of 11 residues. Germline lookup yields CDR1 SGHTA and CDR2 FQGNSA. The V and J ends lost 4 bases and 8 bases respectively, with 8 bases between them. This CDR3 is CASSSREGYTF. CDR3 sequence (DNA): TGTGCCAGCAGCTCGCGTGAAGGCTACACCTTC.

This clone has more than one count but fewer than ten. One end of the junction does not line up with germline, which may come from a read error. Written as DNA, the CDR3 is TGTGCCAGCAGTGAAGGAAAGGGGGTCTCACCCCTCCAATTT. Translating it yields CASSEGKGVSPLQF. This sequence joins TRBV6-1 and TRBJ1-6; D perhaps matches TRBD1 (6 bases). The germline gives CDR1 MNHNS, CDR2 SASEGT. The CDR3 is made up of 14 amino acids.

On this clone: The sample has other DNA sequences that encode this CDR3 too. The CDR3, as DNA: TGTGCCAGCAGCTTGGGAGGGAGCAATCAGCCCCAGCATTTT. The encoded protein is CASSLGGSNQPQHF. The chain is built from TRBV11-2 and TRBJ1-5; the D is unclear. Trimming took 3 bases from V and 1 from J, leaving 7 bases between them. The CDR3 contains 14 residues. Germline V gives CDR1 SGHAT, CDR2 FQNNGV.

The rearrangement joins TRBV7-2 to TRBJ2-3, with D perhaps TRBD2 (7 bases). CDR3 length equals 14 residues. Germline V CDR1 and CDR2: SGHTA, FQGNSA. Trimming pared 3 bases from V and 5 bases from J, leaving 12 bases between. The CDR3 DNA reads TGTGCCAGCAGCTTCTTGCGGGGGCTAGATACGCAGTATTTT. Translating it yields CASSFLRGLDTQYF. Looking up the rest from reference TRBV7-2 and TRBJ2-3 gives the full variable domain: GAGVSQSPSNKVTEKGKDVELRCDPISGHTALYWYRQSLGQGLEFLIYFQGNSAPDKSGLPSDRFSAERTGGSVSTLTIQRTQQEDSAVYLCASSFLRGLDTQYFGPGTRLTVL.

This clone was detected once. The V gene is TRBV30, the J gene TRBJ2-7; 7 bases are a match to TRBD1. Trimming at V came to 2 bases and at J to 3 bases, leaving 10 bases not matched to a gene. The CDR3 is 15 amino acids. CDR1 and CDR2 (germline): GTSNPN, SVGIG (reference sequence). CDR3 amino acids: CAWSPRTGDRYEQYF. CDR3 bases: TGTGCCTGGAGTCCCCGGACAGGTGATCGCTACGAGCAGTACTTC.

The CDR3 nucleotides are TGTGCCAGCTCAACCGACACCCGCTCTGGGGCCAACGTCCTGACTTTC. Its protein product is CASSTDTRSGANVLTF. The rearrangement joins TRBV18 to TRBJ2-6; D gene uncertain. V lost 5 bases and J lost 0, with 11 bases in between. Germline CDR1 reads KGHSH; CDR2 reads LQKENI. This CDR3 contains 16 residues.

Here the CDR3 reads CAWSLGQGNQPQHF. The CDR3 DNA sequence: TGTGCCTGGAGCTTGGGACAGGGCAATCAGCCCCAGCATTTT. J is TRBJ1-5 and V is TRBV30, with 8 bases aligning to TRBD1. V was clipped by 3 bases and J by 2 bases; unmatched bases: 3. CDR3 length: 14 residues. Germline assignment: CDR1 GTSNPN and CDR2 SVGIG (reference sequence).

In DNA, the CDR3 is TGTGCCATCAGTGAACCCCCTAGGGGGATATACAATGAGCAGTTCTTC. Translated, it gives CAISEPPRGIYNEQFF. V and J are TRBV10-3 and TRBJ2-1, with D maybe TRBD1 (6 bases). V lost 3 bases and J 4 bases, leaving 16 bases between the germline ends. This CDR3 has 16 amino acids. Germline V CDR1 and CDR2: ENHRY, SYGVKD.

The V and J genes are TRBV6-1 and TRBJ1-1, with D perhaps matching TRBD1 (5 bases). The CDR3 has 14 residues. Trimming cost V 3 bases and J 0 bases, with 8 bases left between them. Germline CDR1 and CDR2: MNHNS and SASEGT. The CDR3 DNA follows: TGTGCCAGCAGTGATCGGGGGATGAACACTGAAGCTTTCTTT. Translation gives CASSDRGMNTEAFF.

The chain has TRBV18 and TRBJ1-2, with no clear D. Germline loops: CDR1 KGHSH, CDR2 LQKENI. V lost 5 bases to trimming and J lost 7 bases, with 17 bases between them. This CDR3 is built from 14 residues. The CDR3 nucleotides read TGTGCCAGCTCAGCATACCCCCCGAGCGGTGGCTACACCTTC. Translated: CASSAYPPSGGYTF.

The chain employs TRBV27 and TRBJ1-1, with D hard to call. V dropped 4 bases and J dropped 0 bases, with 15 bases sitting between them. This CDR3 contains 16 residues. Per germline, CDR1 MNHEY and CDR2 SMNVEV (reference sequence). The CDR3 coding sequence is TGTGCCAGCAGTTCCCTCAACTACCGCTTGAACACTGAAGCTTTCTTT. Its translation: CASSSLNYRLNTEAFF.